The clone carrying this T cell receptor (beta chain) was observed a handful of times. Antigen unknown. This specimen belongs to a study of molecular identifiers for immune sequencing clone quantification. Study background: With replicates, the RNA of around 18,000 or 91,000 naive CD8 cells was split five ways and four were sequenced.

Study results and limitations: Sizes of clones that are highly expanded could be underestimated (if identical TCR molecules share a barcode).

The germline gives CDR1 SGHVS, CDR2 FNYEAQ. The CDR3 runs to 13 residues. The germline V and J ends were trimmed by 3 bases and 8 bases, with 10 bases remaining between them. The authors built bulk TCR libraries by previously described methods with listed TCR primers. TCRdb reprocessed the PCR reads via MiXCR and lists one record per CDR3 protein. The sample consists of some 580,000 distinct CDR3 sequences, approximately 24% of them appearing once. This sequence joins TRBV7-6 and TRBJ2-2; D gene unclear. The sequenced material came from naive CD8+ T cells from blood, with Jurkat cell RNA spiked in. As to subset: FACS-sorted CD8+CD4-CCR7+CD45RA+ naive T cells. This TCR was sampled from a human donor in good health. Some libraries in this study had Jurkat cell RNA spiked in. CDR3 residues: CASSFIESGELFF. The CDR3 DNA is TGTGCCAGCAGCTTTATTGAGTCGGGGGAGCTGTTTTTT. The variable domain in full, with the rest retrieved from reference TRBV7-6 and TRBJ2-2, is GAGVSQSPRYKVTKRGQDVALRCDPISGHVSLYWYRQALGQGPEFLTYFNYEAQQDKSGLPNDRFSAERPEGSISTLTIQRTEQRDSAMYRCASSFIESGELFFGEGSRLTVL.